The clone carrying this T cell receptor beta chain was detected a few times. Its matching antigen is unknown. Treatment reported: some 20 received Ad26.COV2.S at low or high dose, single or two shots; roughly five received placebo; per-sample allocation not given. Material that was analyzed had been drawn on day 63 after the first vaccine or placebo injection. This CDR3 contains 17 residues. Germline V CDR1 and CDR2: SGHVS, FNYEAQ. V lost 0 bases, J lost 4 bases, and 8 bases stayed unmatched. The data belong to a study of Ad26.COV2.S vaccination and SARS-CoV-2 variants. The overall study: As a participant in COV1001, the donor was in the Ad26.COV2.S trial arm. Ad26.COV2.S given intramuscularly, once or twice 56 days apart.

The study's findings and limits: Analyses that measured TCR breadth and depth may have underestimated total T cell responses.

Assay: immunoSEQ multiplex PCR; the TCRdb copy retains only in-frame clones and omits some. Of about 480,000 clones in the sample, 87% are singletons; the top ten hold more than 10%. The starting material was peripheral blood, obtained in a trial of Ad26.COV2.S vaccine versus placebo. This receptor was identified in a person aged 18-65 years who received the Ad26.COV2.S COVID-19 vaccine or a placebo. The V call is TRBV7-6, the J call TRBJ2-3; 9 bases line up with TRBD1. The CDR3: CASSLAGGGQGSDTQYF. The CDR3 nucleotides read TGTGCCAGCAGCTTAGCCGGAGGGGGACAGGGATCAGATACGCAGTATTTT.